A single sample gave rise to the 11 T cell receptor beta chains below, sequenced in a study of T cells in Graves' hyperthyroidism and ophthalmopathy. RNA transcripts gave rise to amplified TCR beta CDR3 regions. The HTBI set primed first-round TCR CDR3 RT-PCR. MiXCR, applied by TCRdb to the multiplex PCR reads, yields one record per CDR3 protein. The profile shows about 250,000 distinct CDR3 sequences, around 15% of them singletons. Input material: blood. Receptors were obtained from a woman between 45 and 65 years old with Graves' hyperthyroidism that later progressed to Graves' ophthalmopathy.

This clonotype was detected many times. J is TRBJ1-3 and V is TRBV7-9; D remains unclear. V lost 4 bases and J lost 3, with 13 bases in between. This CDR3 spans 15 amino acids. Germline values: CDR1 SEHNR, CDR2 FQNEAQ (reference sequence). In DNA form, the CDR3 reads TGTGCCAGCAGCTACCCGGAGCAGAGTGGAAACACCATATATTTT. This gives the protein CASSYPEQSGNTIYF.

Ten or more counts support this clonotype. The J gene is TRBJ1-5, the V gene TRBV18, with no clear D. The germline V and J ends were trimmed by 2 bases and 3 bases, with 5 bases remaining between them. The germline CDR1 and CDR2 sequences are KGHSH and LQKENI. The CDR3 loop spans 13 amino acids. The CDR3 DNA is TGTGCCAGCTCACCAGGGTTCAATCAGCCCCAGCATTTT. This sequence encodes CASSPGFNQPQHF.

There are many counts of this clonotype. This chain connects TRBV28 to TRBJ2-1; 7 bases line up with TRBD2. The V gene's germline CDR1 is MDHEN and CDR2 SYDVKM. Trimming took 7 bases from V and 4 from J; bases not matched to a gene: 4. This CDR3 spans 13 amino acids. This CDR3 is CASTASGYNEQFF. CDR3 DNA sequence: TGTGCCAGCACGGCTAGCGGTTACAATGAGCAGTTCTTC.

Remarks on this clonotype: A much larger clonotype is one base distant, so this may be a read error. The V gene is TRBV20-1, the J gene TRBJ2-5, with 7 positions matching TRBD1. Germline-derived CDR1 and CDR2 are DFQATT and SNEGSKA (reference sequence). The CDR3 extends over 13 amino acids. In DNA, the CDR3 is TGCAGTGCTAGGGAGACAGGGAAAGAGGCCCAGTACTTC. Its protein product is CSARETGKEAQYF.

There are many counts of this clonotype. The rearrangement uses TRBV30 and TRBJ1-2; D is ambiguous. Germline V gives CDR1 GTSNPN, CDR2 SVGIG (reference sequence). The V gene lost 1 base and the J gene lost 5 bases, with 5 bases spanning the gap. CDR3 length: 11 residues. CDR3 DNA sequence: TGTGCCTGGAGTGGTGGATATGGCTACACCTTC. Translating it yields CAWSGGYGYTF.

This clonotype was recorded a few times. A clone one base away is much larger, so this may be a read error. The genes are TRBV2 and TRBJ1-1; possibly TRBD1 for D (6 bases). From germline, CDR1 is SNHLY and CDR2 FYNNEI. There are 12 residues in the CDR3. CDR3: CTSSEGGTEAFF. For the CDR3, the DNA is TGTACCAGCAGTGAGGGGGGGACAGAAGCTTTCTTT.

This clonotype came up many times. The chain joins TRBV6-1 to TRBJ2-5; D is unclear. V dropped 7 bases and J dropped 2 bases, with 14 bases sitting between them. Germline assignment: CDR1 MNHNS and CDR2 SASEGT. CDR3 length equals 14 residues. CDR3 in DNA: TGTGCCAGCATTTATTTACACCTTCAAGAGACCCAGTACTTC. Translating gives CASIYLHLQETQYF.

Points on this clonotype: This may be a read error, as it is one base from a much larger clone. The chain is built from TRBV20-1 and TRBJ2-1; D possibly uses TRBD1 or TRBD2 (5 bases each). The J call may be faulty, since TRBJ2-7 better matches the DNA end. The germline V gene has CDR1 DFQATT and CDR2 SNEGSKA (reference sequence). CDR3 size: 12 residues. The CDR3, as DNA: TGCAGGCCCCACGGGACCTACAATGAGCAGTACTTC. This codes for CRPHGTYNEQYF.

The V gene is TRBV20-1, the J gene TRBJ2-1; 7 bases agree with TRBD2. V trimming: 0 bases; J trimming: 8 bases; junction bases outside the gene matches: 13. The CDR3 sequence is 16 residues long. From germline, CDR1 is DFQATT and CDR2 SNEGSKA (reference sequence). The CDR3 DNA is TGCAGTGCTAGAGATAGATTGGGGCGCGGGAGCTATGAGCAGTTCTTC. This sequence encodes CSARDRLGRGSYEQFF.

The V gene is TRBV9, the J gene TRBJ1-2; TRBD1 matches at 9 bases. Germline V gene lookup returns CDR1 SGDLS and CDR2 YYNGEE. The CDR3 extends over 15 amino acids. V lost 3 bases to trimming and J lost 6 bases; unmatched junction nucleotides: 9. The CDR3 spells CASSEDGQGLDGYTF. CDR3 in DNA: TGTGCCAGCAGCGAGGACGGACAGGGGTTGGATGGCTACACCTTC.

The sample holds many counts of this clonotype. This chain uses TRBV28 with TRBJ2-7; 9 bases line up with TRBD2. J lost 3 bases, V lost 6 bases, and 12 bases had no gene match. The V gene's germline CDR1 is MDHEN and CDR2 SYDVKM. The CDR3 consists of 16 residues. The CDR3 reads CASSAGTSRAIYEQYF. The CDR3 bases are TGTGCCAGCAGCGCCGGGACTAGCCGAGCAATCTACGAGCAGTACTTC.